This TCR beta chain comes out of a study of blood T cell repertoires in COVID-19. Participant-given clinical history determined each cohort assignment. Measured with immunoSEQ multiplex PCR; TCRdb has only the in-frame clones, and not every one. This sample yields some 270,000 clones, of which roughly four fifths are seen a single time; roughly 3.1% belongs to the top ten. CDR1 and CDR2 (germline): LGHDT, YNNKEL (reference sequence). This CDR3 is built from 20 residues. The V segment lost 3 bases and the J segment 3 bases; nucleotides outside the gene matches: 9. The sample taken for sequencing was PBMCs or T cells enriched from blood (not recorded which). The J gene is TRBJ2-6, the V gene TRBV3-1 (or the pseudogene TRBV3-2), with 15 bases matching TRBD2. This receptor was identified in a man aged 45 to 65 who had recovered from COVID-19. CDR3: CASSQGTGTSGRFGANVLTF. The CDR3 nucleotides read TGTGCCAGCAGCCAGGGTACCGGGACTAGCGGGAGGTTTGGGGCCAACGTCCTGACTTTC.